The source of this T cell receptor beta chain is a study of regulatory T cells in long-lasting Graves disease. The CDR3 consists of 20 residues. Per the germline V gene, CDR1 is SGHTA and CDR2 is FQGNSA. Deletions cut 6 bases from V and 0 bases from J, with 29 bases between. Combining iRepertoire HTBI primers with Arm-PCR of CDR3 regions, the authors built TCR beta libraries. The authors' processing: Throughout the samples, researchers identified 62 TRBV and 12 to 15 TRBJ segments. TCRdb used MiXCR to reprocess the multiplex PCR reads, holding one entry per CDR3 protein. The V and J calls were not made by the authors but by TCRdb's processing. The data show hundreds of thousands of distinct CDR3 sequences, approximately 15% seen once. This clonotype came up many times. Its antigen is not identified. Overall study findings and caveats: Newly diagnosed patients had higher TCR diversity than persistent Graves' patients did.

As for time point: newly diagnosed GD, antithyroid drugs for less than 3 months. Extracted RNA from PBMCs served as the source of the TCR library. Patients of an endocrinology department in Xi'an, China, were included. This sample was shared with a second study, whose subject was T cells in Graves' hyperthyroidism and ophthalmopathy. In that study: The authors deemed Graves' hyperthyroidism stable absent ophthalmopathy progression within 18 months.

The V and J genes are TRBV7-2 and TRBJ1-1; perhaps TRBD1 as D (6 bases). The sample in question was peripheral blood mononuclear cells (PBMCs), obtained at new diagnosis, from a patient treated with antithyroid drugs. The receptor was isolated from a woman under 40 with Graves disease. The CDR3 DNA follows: TGTGCCAGCAGTCTACCGGGGGACCAGGCAGGGAGGGGGATGAACACTGAAGCTTTCTTT. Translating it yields CASSLPGDQAGRGMNTEAFF.